This T cell receptor (beta chain) was sequenced in a study of cytomegalovirus exposure and HLA in healthy donors. PCR amplification relied on 60 Vbeta primers (plus 13 Jbeta primers). Libraries were prepared by immunoSEQ multiplex PCR; TCRdb keeps only in-frame clonotypes and omits some of them. Among about 120,000 clones, roughly 80% were seen once, and the ten largest hold 8.5% to 10%. Trimming at V came to 9 bases and at J to 8 bases, leaving 1 base not matched to a gene. This CDR3 has 10 amino acids. Germline loops: CDR1 SNHLY, CDR2 FYNNEI. This TCR was recovered from a female donor in good health and CMV-seropositive. The genes are TRBV2 and TRBJ1-2, with 9 nucleotides matching TRBD1. Sequences were obtained from PBMCs. The chain's CDR3 is CARQGAGYTF. The DNA for the CDR3 is TGTGCCAGACAGGGGGCAGGCTACACCTTC.